What follows is one T cell receptor (beta chain) and its context. The sort gate was single viable CD3+CD4+CD8-CD45RO+ cells for memory CD4+ T cells. Donors' CMV status reflects serum IgG against pp150, pp28, p38, p52. This sample was included in a study of memory CD4+ T cells and cytomegalovirus serostatus. The CDR3 contains 15 residues. V was shortened by 0 bases and J by 3 bases, with 12 bases between the two germline ends. Germline V lookup: CDR1 SGDLS, CDR2 YYNGEE. Method: immunoSEQ multiplex PCR; TCRdb's copy keeps in-frame clones and lacks some. The repertoire holds around 76,000 clones, with around 78% as singletons.

The source of this sequence is an adult in good health and CMV-seropositive. Sequencing was carried out using memory CD4+ T cells from blood. The chain combines TRBV9 with TRBJ1-2; D is unresolved. This CDR3 is CASSVGARAYYGYTF. In nucleotides, the CDR3 is TGTGCCAGCAGCGTAGGCGCTCGGGCGTACTATGGCTACACCTTC.